Below are 30 T cell receptor beta chains sequenced from a single sample in a study of cytomegalovirus exposure and HLA in healthy donors. Amplification used 60 Vbeta primers and 13 Jbeta primers. Only in-frame clones appear in the TCRdb table, and some are missing; sequencing was by immunoSEQ multiplex PCR. The table includes 90,000 to 95,000 clones, around 80% detected once. Sequencing was carried out using PBMCs. The receptor set was obtained from a male donor in good health and CMV-seropositive.

The CDR3 loop reads CASSPFGGEDQPQHF. The CDR3 nucleotides read TGTGCCAGCAGCCCTTTCGGGGGGGAGGATCAGCCCCAGCATTTT. The chain links TRBV4-2 to TRBJ1-5, with D tentatively TRBD1 (5 bases). Germline V gives CDR1 LGHNA, CDR2 YNFKEQ. The V and J ends lost 4 bases and 5 bases respectively, with 15 bases between them. This CDR3 is 15 amino acids long.

This clone has only a few counts. The chain is built from TRBV28 and TRBJ1-1, with D tentatively TRBD1 (5 bases). Germline V gives CDR1 MDHEN, CDR2 SYDVKM. The CDR3 totals 14 residues. V lost 7 bases and J 2 bases, leaving 14 bases between the germline ends. The CDR3 bases are TGTGCCAGCACCTTACAGGCCTCCAACACTGAAGCTTTCTTT. It encodes CASTLQASNTEAFF.

The chain links TRBV5-1 to TRBJ2-1; 10 nucleotides agree with TRBD2. Germline loops: CDR1 SGHRS, CDR2 YFSETQ. V lost 4 bases, J lost 7 bases, and 14 bases stayed unmatched. The CDR3 consists of 17 residues. The CDR3 sequence: CASSIGLGLADSNEQFF. The CDR3 DNA reads as TGCGCCAGCAGCATTGGCCTTGGACTAGCGGACAGTAATGAGCAGTTCTTC.

V is TRBV27 and J is TRBJ2-7; the D is unclear. The CDR3 sequence is 13 residues long. CDR1 is MNHEY, CDR2 SMNVEV, per germline (reference sequence). The V end was cut by 6 bases, the J end by 4 bases, with 13 bases between. CDR3 sequence: CASSKGSGYEQYF. CDR3 bases: TGTGCCAGCAGCAAAGGCTCGGGTTACGAGCAGTACTTC.

The chain is built from TRBV18 and TRBJ1-3; D ambiguous. Per the germline V gene, CDR1 is KGHSH and CDR2 is LQKENI. Trimming shortened V by 1 base and J by 8 bases, and 12 bases separated the two germline ends. The CDR3 spans 14 residues. CDR3 DNA: TGTGCCAGCTCACCACTCCAGGAGGAGGACACCATATATTTT. Translating it yields CASSPLQEEDTIYF.

V gene TRBV27 combines with J gene TRBJ2-6; D call uncertain. CDR1 and CDR2 from the germline V gene are MNHEY and SMNVEV (reference sequence). The length of the CDR3 is 17 residues. Trimming removed 5 bases from V and 0 bases from J, with 14 bases in between. CDR3 sequence reads: CASSHFPRLSGANVLTF. For the CDR3, the DNA is TGTGCCAGCAGTCATTTTCCCAGGCTCTCTGGGGCCAACGTCCTGACTTTC. Supplemented by reference TRBV27 and TRBJ2-6, the full variable domain reads EAQVTQNPRYLITVTGKKLTVTCSQNMNHEYMSWYRQDPGLGLRQIYYSMNVEVTDKGDVPEGYKVSRKEKRNFPLILESPSPNQTSLYFCASSHFPRLSGANVLTFGAGSRLTVL.

V gene TRBV7-3 combines with J gene TRBJ2-7; 10 nucleotides match TRBD1. This CDR3 contains 13 residues. The J segment lost 5 bases and the V segment lost 5 bases, leaving 3 bases of the junction unmatched. The germline V gene encodes CDR1 SGHTA and CDR2 FQGTGA. CDR3 region: CASSLGTGDEQYF. CDR3 in DNA: TGTGCCAGCAGCCTGGGGACAGGGGACGAGCAGTACTTC.

The chain is built from TRBV30 and TRBJ2-2, with TRBD2 identical over 11 bases. This CDR3 has 17 residues. CDR1 is GTSNPN, CDR2 SVGIG, per germline (reference sequence). Trimming cost V 1 base and J 2 bases; bases outside gene matches: 6. Here the CDR3 reads CAWSALAGAFNTGELFF. CDR3 coding DNA: TGTGCCTGGAGTGCACTAGCGGGAGCTTTTAACACCGGGGAGCTGTTTTTT.

DNA of the CDR3: TGTGCCAGCAGTTCCCGGACTAGCGGGGGGCCCCACCGCGATGAGCAGTTCTTC. It translates to CASSSRTSGGPHRDEQFF. This chain links TRBV28 with TRBJ2-1; 14 bases match TRBD2. The CDR3 totals 18 residues. Trimming took 4 bases from V and 8 from J; bases not matched to a gene: 13. In germline, CDR1 is MDHEN, CDR2 SYDVKM.

The chain recombines TRBV5-1 with TRBJ2-7, with a weak D call TRBD1 (5 bases). Per germline, CDR1 SGHRS and CDR2 YFSETQ. Trimming stripped 2 bases from V and 5 bases from J, with 8 bases between. The CDR3 runs to 12 residues. CDR3 nucleotides: TGCGCCAGCAGCTTCCAGGGTAACGAGCAGTACTTC. It is translated as CASSFQGNEQYF. The variable domain in full, with the rest retrieved from reference TRBV5-1 and TRBJ2-7, is KAGVTQTPRYLIKTRGQQVTLSCSPISGHRSVSWYQQTPGQGLQFLFEYFSETQRNKGNFPGRFSGRQFSNSRSEMNVSTLELGDSALYLCASSFQGNEQYFGPGTRLTVT.

The chain uses TRBV9 and TRBJ2-3; 9 nucleotides agree with TRBD1. The CDR3 contains 16 residues. Germline V CDR1 and CDR2: SGDLS, YYNGEE. V was pared by 0 bases and J by 3 bases, with 5 bases of the junction left unmatched. Here the CDR3 DNA reads TGTGCCAGCAGCGTAGGGGACAGGGTCTCGACAGATACGCAGTATTTT. It translates to CASSVGDRVSTDTQYF.

V gene TRBV5-1 combines with J gene TRBJ2-5, with TRBD2 matching over 8 bases. This CDR3 has 14 amino acids. Per the germline V gene, CDR1 is SGHRS and CDR2 is YFSETQ. V lost 4 bases to trimming and J lost 1 base; unmatched junction nucleotides: 3. As DNA, the CDR3 is TGCGCCAGCAGCCCGGGGGGGGCCCAAGAGACCCAGTACTTC. Protein: CASSPGGAQETQYF.

The chain couples TRBV28 to TRBJ2-7, with D possibly TRBD1 on 8 matching bases. Germline V gene sequence: CDR1 MDHEN, CDR2 SYDVKM. This CDR3 has 14 residues. V was cut by 6 bases and J by 6 bases, with 18 bases left in between. DNA of the CDR3: TGTGCCAGCAGCTGGAAGCGGGACAGGCGCGAGCAGTACTTC. Translated, it gives CASSWKRDRREQYF.

V is TRBV9 and J is TRBJ2-1; 9 nucleotides agree with TRBD2. V shed 3 bases, J shed 2 bases, and the junction held 12 bases outside the gene matches. CDR1 is SGDLS and CDR2 is YYNGEE in the germline V gene. This CDR3 has 18 residues. In DNA, the CDR3 is TGTGCCAGCAGCGCGGCAGGTAGCGGGGGCCCGCCCTACAATGAGCAGTTCTTC. Residues: CASSAAGSGGPPYNEQFF.

This chain connects TRBV10-3 to TRBJ2-5; D is perhaps TRBD2 (6 bases). This CDR3 is 14 amino acids long. Germline V gene lookup returns CDR1 ENHRY and CDR2 SYGVKD. V gave up 4 bases and J gave up 3 bases, with 12 bases separating them. The CDR3 DNA follows: TGTGCCATCAGTGGCGGGACGGGGAAAGAGACCCAGTACTTC. Protein product: CAISGGTGKETQYF.

The rearrangement uses TRBV27 and TRBJ2-1, with D perhaps TRBD1 (5 bases). Trimming stripped 0 bases from V and 6 bases from J, with 12 bases between. The CDR3 is 15 amino acids. Germline loops: CDR1 MNHEY, CDR2 SMNVEV (reference sequence). The CDR3 DNA sequence: TGTGCCAGCAGTTTATCGAGAGGACAAATCAATGAGCAGTTCTTC. The encoded protein is CASSLSRGQINEQFF.

The V and J genes are TRBV5-6 and TRBJ1-2; D is ambiguous. Trimming removed 0 bases at V and 4 bases at J, with 13 bases between. The length of the CDR3 is 15 residues. Looked up from germline, CDR1 is SGHDT and CDR2 is YYEEEE. This chain's CDR3 is CASSLGRPSGYGYTF. The CDR3 region has the DNA TGTGCCAGCAGCTTGGGGCGGCCCTCGGGCTATGGCTACACCTTC.

V usage is TRBV7-2 and J usage is TRBJ2-3; a weak D match, TRBD1 (6 bases). Trimming stripped 8 bases from V and 4 bases from J, with 13 bases between. The germline V gene encodes CDR1 SGHTA and CDR2 FQGNSA. The CDR3 contains 13 residues. CDR3: CASGLSGADTQYF. The CDR3 DNA reads as TGTGCCAGCGGCCTGTCAGGGGCAGATACGCAGTATTTT.

CDR3 DNA sequence: TGCGCCAGCAGCTTGGACGACAGGGGTTCGGAAGCTTTCTTT. Translating gives CASSLDDRGSEAFF. This rearrangement joins TRBV5-1 to TRBJ1-1; 8 nucleotides line up with TRBD1. The CDR3 loop spans 14 amino acids. Germline V gene lookup returns CDR1 SGHRS and CDR2 YFSETQ. Trimming took 0 bases from V and 8 from J; bases not matched to a gene: 6.

CDR3 nucleotide sequence: TGTGCCAGCAGCTTGGGCGGGGGGGCCAATGAGCAGTTCTTC. This sequence encodes CASSLGGGANEQFF. This chain links TRBV5-6 with TRBJ2-1; the match to TRBD2 covers 9 bases. The CDR3 has 14 amino acids. Losses at the gene ends were 0 bases for V and 6 bases for J; bases not matched to a gene: 1. The V gene's germline CDR1 is SGHDT and CDR2 YYEEEE.

This clone showed up just once. The rearrangement links TRBV9 to TRBJ1-2, with D possibly matching TRBD1 (6 bases). V was pared by 3 bases and J by 6 bases, with 15 bases between. The CDR3 runs to 14 residues. Germline V CDR1 and CDR2: SGDLS, YYNGEE. The CDR3 is CASSALTGMDGYTF. In DNA form, the CDR3 reads TGTGCCAGCAGCGCACTGACAGGCATGGATGGCTACACCTTC.

This clone was counted a single time. V usage is TRBV19 and J usage is TRBJ1-6, with 8 bases that match TRBD1. Per germline, CDR1 LNHDA and CDR2 SQIVND (reference sequence). Trimming removed 5 bases from V and 9 bases from J; junction bases left unmatched: 6. The CDR3 is 14 residues long. The CDR3 loop is CASSPQGASSPLHF. CDR3 sequence (DNA): TGTGCCAGTAGTCCGCAGGGGGCTAGTTCACCCCTCCACTTT.

The CDR3 here is CASSSGTTYEQYF. In DNA form, the CDR3 reads TGTGCCAGCAGCTCCGGGACTACCTACGAGCAGTACTTC. This chain joins TRBV13 and TRBJ2-5; 7 nucleotides align to TRBD2. The DNA end is more similar to TRBJ2-7, so the J call may be wrong. The germline gives CDR1 PRHDT, CDR2 FYEKMQ (reference sequence). The CDR3 is 13 residues long.

The sample holds a few counts of this clone. This rearrangement joins TRBV6-1 to TRBJ1-5; D is possibly TRBD1 (5 bases). The CDR3 spans 14 residues. Germline CDR1 reads MNHNS; CDR2 reads SASEGT. V was cut by 6 bases and J by 6 bases, with 15 bases left in between. CDR3 in DNA: TGTGCCAGCAGCTCTTCGGGGGGGAGTCAGCCCCAGCATTTT. This codes for CASSSSGGSQPQHF.

The chain is built from TRBV7-2 and TRBJ2-1; D uncertain. Per the germline V gene, CDR1 is SGHTA and CDR2 is FQGNSA. The CDR3 spans 14 residues. V was cut by 5 bases and J by 6 bases, with 14 bases left in between. The DNA for the CDR3 is TGTGCCAGCAGCCTCGACTCAAGACGCAATGAGCAGTTCTTC. Translation gives CASSLDSRRNEQFF. The full variable domain, with the rest looked up from reference TRBV7-2 and TRBJ2-1, is GAGVSQSPSNKVTEKGKDVELRCDPISGHTALYWYRQSLGQGLEFLIYFQGNSAPDKSGLPSDRFSAERTGGSVSTLTIQRTQQEDSAVYLCASSLDSRRNEQFFGPGTRLTVL.

A remark on this clone: One junction end does not reproduce the germline sequence, and a read error may be involved. The V call is TRBV5-6, the J call TRBJ2-5; no clear D gene. Gene TRBJ2-7 matches the end of the DNA better, so the J call may be wrong. Germline values: CDR1 SGHDT, CDR2 YYEEEE. This CDR3 is 12 amino acids long. The CDR3 loop reads CVSSSSSYEQYF. DNA of the CDR3: TGTGTCAGCAGCTCAAGCTCCTACGAGCAGTACTTC.

V is TRBV15 and J is TRBJ1-1; a weak D match, TRBD1 (5 bases). Trimming pared 2 bases from V and 0 bases from J, leaving 10 bases between. Germline V gene sequence: CDR1 LNHNV, CDR2 YYDKDF (reference sequence). The CDR3 extends over 15 amino acids. CDR3 amino acids: CATSRRGRMNTEAFF. CDR3 bases: TGTGCCACCAGCAGAAGGGGTAGGATGAACACTGAAGCTTTCTTT.

This clone was recorded once. In the same sample, other DNA sequences code for this CDR3. The chain links TRBV19 to TRBJ2-7; 11 bases map to TRBD1. CDR1 and CDR2 from the germline V gene are LNHDA and SQIVND (reference sequence). The CDR3 spans 14 residues. The V gene end was trimmed by 4 bases and the J gene end by 3 bases; junction bases not matched to a gene: 2. DNA of the CDR3: TGTGCCAGTAGTACCGGGACAGGGGGCTACGAGCAGTACTTC. This gives the protein CASSTGTGGYEQYF.

This clone was recorded once. The V call is TRBV27, the J call TRBJ1-2, with a tentative D call TRBD1 (6 bases). Germline CDR1 and CDR2: MNHEY and SMNVEV (reference sequence). The V end lost 0 bases, the J end lost 4 bases, and 12 bases lay between the germline ends. CDR3 length: 15 residues. CDR3 nucleotides: TGTGCCAGCAGTTTATCAGACGGGGGGGCCTATGGCTACACCTTC. Translating gives CASSLSDGGAYGYTF.

The genes are TRBV6-5 and TRBJ1-5; D is uncertain. CDR1 is MNHEY and CDR2 is SVGAGI in the germline V gene. V lost 4 bases and J 0 bases, leaving 10 bases between the germline ends. The CDR3 is 15 amino acids. Written as DNA, the CDR3 is TGTGCCAGCAGTTCACAGCTTTATAGCAATCAGCCCCAGCATTTT. Amino acids: CASSSQLYSNQPQHF.